The 3 T cell receptor beta chains below all came from one sample that was sequenced in a study of T cells in Graves' hyperthyroidism and ophthalmopathy. Researchers took RNA transcripts and amplified the TCR beta CDR3 regions from them. The HTBI primer set was used in a first-round RT-PCR of the TCR CDR3. TCRdb re-called the multiplex PCR reads through MiXCR, storing one row per CDR3 protein. This repertoire shows 500,000 to 700,000 distinct CDR3 sequences, 16% found once; its top ten account for about 20%. Sequenced sample: blood. These TCRs come from a woman between 18 and 30 years old with Graves' hyperthyroidism.

With regard to this clonotype: A junction end diverges from the germline sequence, so it may reflect a read error. CDR3 protein: CAGRTPNGANYGYAF. DNA for the CDR3: TGTGCCGGCAGAACGCCCAACGGGGCTAACTATGGCTACGCCTTC. V gene TRBV6-1 combines with J gene TRBJ1-2, with D possibly TRBD1 on 5 matching bases. This CDR3 is built from 15 residues. CDR1 and CDR2 from the germline V gene are MNHNS and SASEGT.

The chain couples TRBV2 to TRBJ1-2; 11 bases line up with TRBD1. Germline CDR1 is SNHLY and CDR2 is FYNNEI. The junction had 6 bases not matched to a gene; V was cut back by 3 bases and J by 6 bases. The CDR3 extends over 15 amino acids. CDR3 region: CASSDLGQGANGYTF. Here the CDR3 DNA reads TGTGCCAGCAGTGACCTTGGACAGGGGGCCAATGGCTACACCTTC.

The chain uses TRBV27 and TRBJ2-2; a weak D match, TRBD2 (6 bases). The CDR3 consists of 17 residues. Trimming stripped 2 bases from V and 0 bases from J, with 13 bases between. CDR1 MNHEY and CDR2 SMNVEV come from the germline V gene (reference sequence). The CDR3 DNA is TGTGCCAGCAGTTTACGGTTGGTAGCGGCGAACACCGGGGAGCTGTTTTTT. It specifies CASSLRLVAANTGELFF.